Each of the 23 T cell receptor beta chains below was sequenced from the same sample in a study of cytomegalovirus exposure and HLA in healthy donors. The PCR made use of 60 Vbeta and 13 Jbeta primers. Produced via immunoSEQ multiplex PCR; TCRdb's table is partial and in-frame only. The listing records roughly 84,000 clones. Sequenced material: PBMCs. These receptors all come from a man aged 45-65 years in good health and CMV-seronegative.

The CDR3 DNA follows: TGTGCCAGCAGTGAAGGAGGCTTGGGGACAGATACGCAGTATTTT. Translating gives CASSEGGLGTDTQYF. The chain carries TRBV6-4 and TRBJ2-3; possibly TRBD2 for D (5 bases). Germline V lookup: CDR1 MRHNA, CDR2 SNTAGT. There are 15 residues in the CDR3. Trimming pared 3 bases from V and 3 bases from J, leaving 13 bases between.

CDR3 region: CASSARLAGKTDTQYF. CDR3 nucleotide sequence: TGTGCCAGCAGCGCACGACTAGCGGGGAAAACAGATACGCAGTATTTT. V usage is TRBV7-2 and J usage is TRBJ2-3; TRBD2 agrees at 11 bases. Germline V gives CDR1 SGHTA, CDR2 FQGNSA. The CDR3 totals 16 residues. V trimming: 5 bases; J trimming: 3 bases; junction bases outside the gene matches: 7. Using reference TRBV7-2 and TRBJ2-3 for the parts outside the CDR3, the full variable domain is GAGVSQSPSNKVTEKGKDVELRCDPISGHTALYWYRQSLGQGLEFLIYFQGNSAPDKSGLPSDRFSAERTGGSVSTLTIQRTQQEDSAVYLCASSARLAGKTDTQYFGPGTRLTVL.

The V call is TRBV4-1, the J call TRBJ1-5, with TRBD1 identical over 9 bases. Germline assignment: CDR1 MGHRA and CDR2 YSYEKL. V lost 2 bases to trimming and J lost 5 bases; unmatched junction nucleotides: 4. The CDR3 extends over 15 amino acids. The CDR3 DNA is TGCGCCAGCAGCCAAAACAGGGGGCGCGATCAGCCCCAGCATTTT. Protein: CASSQNRGRDQPQHF.

This chain joins TRBV15 and TRBJ1-1; 10 nucleotides agree with TRBD1. Per germline, CDR1 LNHNV and CDR2 YYDKDF (reference sequence). Trimming cost V 3 bases and J 5 bases; bases outside gene matches: 3. There are 14 residues in the CDR3. The CDR3 spells CATSSRTGGTEAFF. CDR3 coding DNA: TGTGCCACCAGCAGCCGGACAGGGGGGACTGAAGCTTTCTTT.

The rearrangement links TRBV5-1 to TRBJ1-2; D is ambiguous. The CDR3 runs 14 residues. Germline-derived CDR1 and CDR2 are SGHRS and YFSETQ. V lost 1 base, J lost 8 bases, and 15 bases lay in between. CDR3 DNA: TGCGCCAGCAGCTTGAGTGTCCGAGGGAAAGGCTACACCTTC. Translation gives CASSLSVRGKGYTF.

This rearrangement joins TRBV6-5 to TRBJ2-2, with D maybe TRBD1 (7 bases). Trimming took off 6 bases at V and 3 bases at J, with 14 bases between the two ends. The CDR3 has 15 amino acids. Germline values: CDR1 MNHEY, CDR2 SVGAGI. The CDR3 DNA follows: TGTGCCAGCAGCAGGGGGGATAGGTACACCGGGGAGCTGTTTTTT. Protein product: CASSRGDRYTGELFF.

CDR3 protein: CASSRQGKLGTDTQYF. CDR3 in DNA: TGCGCCAGCAGCAGACAGGGTAAACTAGGCACAGATACGCAGTATTTT. The rearrangement links TRBV5-1 to TRBJ2-3, with 7 bases that match TRBD1. This CDR3 comprises 16 residues. J lost 1 base, V lost 4 bases, and 9 bases had no gene match. Per germline, CDR1 SGHRS and CDR2 YFSETQ.

Written as DNA, the CDR3 is TGCGCCAGCAGCTTCGGGCTAGCGGCGTCCTACGAGCAGTACTTC. It yields the protein CASSFGLAASYEQYF. This chain uses TRBV5-1 with TRBJ2-7; 7 bases align to TRBD2. CDR1 SGHRS and CDR2 YFSETQ come from the germline V gene. V shed 2 bases, J shed 1 base, and the junction held 6 bases outside the gene matches. The CDR3 loop spans 15 amino acids.

Concerning this clone: Different DNA sequences within this sample yield the same CDR3. The chain recombines TRBV5-1 with TRBJ2-7; perhaps TRBD1 as D (5 bases). The germline V and J ends were trimmed by 1 base and 3 bases, with 17 bases remaining between them. Germline assignment: CDR1 SGHRS and CDR2 YFSETQ. The CDR3 extends over 16 amino acids. The CDR3 DNA reads TGCGCCAGCAGCTTGATGAGTGGGGCTCATCACTACGAGCAGTACTTC. Translation gives CASSLMSGAHHYEQYF.

The chain links TRBV11-3 to TRBJ2-5, with unresolved D. V was cut by 2 bases and J by 7 bases, with 8 bases left in between. This CDR3 has 12 amino acids. CDR1 is SGHNT and CDR2 is YENEEA in the germline V gene. The CDR3 here is CASSLSSGTQYF. The CDR3 DNA follows: TGTGCCAGCAGCTTATCGTCCGGGACCCAGTACTTC.

The chain uses TRBV18 and TRBJ1-1; 8 nucleotides agree with TRBD1. The CDR3 has 15 residues. V lost 3 bases to trimming and J lost 0 bases; unmatched junction nucleotides: 3. Looked up from germline, CDR1 is KGHSH and CDR2 is LQKENI. This CDR3 reads CASSPRTGLNTEAFF. CDR3 nucleotides: TGTGCCAGCTCACCTAGGACAGGGTTGAACACTGAAGCTTTCTTT.

This sequence joins TRBV5-1 and TRBJ2-4; weak D call: TRBD1 (6 bases). Between the trimmed V and J ends, which lost 3 bases and 6 bases, there was a span of 25 bases. The germline gives CDR1 SGHRS, CDR2 YFSETQ. There are 18 residues in the CDR3. CDR3 sequence (DNA): TGCGCCAGCAGCTCCCTCCCGGGCCACAGGGATGGTGGAAACATTCAGTACTTC. Its protein product is CASSSLPGHRDGGNIQYF.

The chain recombines TRBV29-1 with TRBJ2-7, with a possible D match to TRBD1 (5 bases). V lost 5 bases, J lost 3 bases, and 17 bases lay in between. Germline V gene lookup returns CDR1 SQVTM and CDR2 ANQGSEA. The CDR3 is 14 amino acids. The CDR3 protein is CSVRVDRKGYEQYF. CDR3 nucleotide sequence: TGCAGCGTTCGAGTTGACAGAAAAGGCTACGAGCAGTACTTC.

The V call is TRBV4-1, the J call TRBJ2-7; TRBD1 is a possible D gene (5 bases). The germline CDR1 and CDR2 sequences are MGHRA and YSYEKL. The CDR3 sequence is 13 residues long. Trimming shortened V by 2 bases and J by 6 bases, and 11 bases separated the two germline ends. CDR3 protein: CASSQIGVTEQYF. In nucleotides, the CDR3 is TGCGCCAGCAGCCAAATAGGGGTAACCGAGCAGTACTTC.

The chain employs TRBV19 and TRBJ2-7, with TRBD1 matching over 9 bases. Germline V lookup: CDR1 LNHDA, CDR2 SQIVND (reference sequence). The junction had 10 bases not matched to a gene; V was cut back by 4 bases and J by 3 bases. The CDR3 contains 16 residues. The CDR3: CASSRWPQGANYEQYF. CDR3 nucleotide sequence: TGTGCCAGTAGTAGGTGGCCACAGGGGGCCAACTACGAGCAGTACTTC.

This chain links TRBV4-2 with TRBJ2-3, with a tentative D call TRBD1 (5 bases). V was cut by 0 bases and J by 6 bases, with 16 bases left in between. This CDR3 region has 16 residues. Germline assignment: CDR1 LGHNA and CDR2 YNFKEQ. The CDR3 sequence is CASSQDGQGLRDTQYF. CDR3 DNA sequence: TGTGCCAGCAGCCAAGATGGGCAGGGTCTTCGGGATACGCAGTATTTT.

The chain recombines TRBV29-1 with TRBJ2-6, with 9 bases identical to TRBD1. Germline CDR1 is SQVTM and CDR2 is ANQGSEA. The CDR3 has 17 residues. The junction had 6 bases not matched to a gene; V was cut back by 1 base and J by 2 bases. The CDR3 sequence is CSVEGLGTGPGANVLTF. CDR3 nucleotide sequence: TGCAGCGTTGAAGGCCTCGGGACAGGGCCTGGGGCCAACGTCCTGACTTTC.

The chain is built from TRBV28 and TRBJ1-5; D is possibly TRBD1 (5 bases). V was clipped by 7 bases and J by 6 bases, with 16 bases between them. This CDR3 contains 14 residues. The germline V gene encodes CDR1 MDHEN and CDR2 SYDVKM. The CDR3 reads CASNQRGSGQPQHF. The DNA for the CDR3 is TGTGCCAGCAACCAACGGGGGTCTGGTCAGCCCCAGCATTTT.

The chain carries TRBV18 and TRBJ1-4, with 10 bases lining up with TRBD1. The V gene end was trimmed by 4 bases and the J gene end by 0 bases; junction bases not matched to a gene: 11. This CDR3 contains 19 residues. Germline V gene data show CDR1 as KGHSH and CDR2 as LQKENI. CDR3 protein: CASSLQTGTGVATNEKLFF. The CDR3 DNA reads as TGTGCCAGCTCACTACAAACCGGGACAGGGGTCGCAACTAATGAAAAACTGTTTTTT.

The rearrangement joins TRBV5-4 to TRBJ2-2; TRBD2 matches at 13 bases. Germline V lookup: CDR1 SGHNT, CDR2 YYREEE (reference sequence). CDR3 size: 16 residues. J was trimmed by 6 bases and V by 2 bases; bases with no gene match: 4. The CDR3 sequence is CASSLSGTSGAGELFF. DNA for the CDR3: TGTGCCAGCAGCTTATCCGGGACTAGCGGGGCCGGGGAGCTGTTTTTT.

V is TRBV9 and J is TRBJ1-4, with D tentatively TRBD1 (5 bases). CDR3 size: 14 residues. The germline V and J ends were trimmed by 4 bases and 0 bases, with 7 bases remaining between them. Germline V gene sequence: CDR1 SGDLS, CDR2 YYNGEE. The chain's CDR3 is CASSQTATNEKLFF. The CDR3 nucleotides are TGTGCCAGCAGCCAGACAGCAACTAATGAAAAACTGTTTTTT.

The V call is TRBV18, the J call TRBJ1-2; possibly TRBD1 for D (6 bases). The CDR3 totals 13 residues. Trimming cost V 4 bases and J 8 bases, with 14 bases left between them. The germline V gene encodes CDR1 KGHSH and CDR2 LQKENI. The CDR3 nucleotides read TGTGCCAGCTCACAGGACAGTTTGAGGGGCTACACCTTC. It translates to CASSQDSLRGYTF.

The chain couples TRBV7-9 to TRBJ2-2, with 9 bases lining up with TRBD1. This CDR3 spans 14 amino acids. J gave up 5 bases and V 6 bases, and 4 bases lay outside the gene matches. Germline CDR1 is SEHNR and CDR2 is FQNEAQ (reference sequence). The CDR3 sequence is CASRAGTGTGELFF. CDR3 DNA: TGTGCCAGCAGGGCCGGGACAGGGACCGGGGAGCTGTTTTTT.